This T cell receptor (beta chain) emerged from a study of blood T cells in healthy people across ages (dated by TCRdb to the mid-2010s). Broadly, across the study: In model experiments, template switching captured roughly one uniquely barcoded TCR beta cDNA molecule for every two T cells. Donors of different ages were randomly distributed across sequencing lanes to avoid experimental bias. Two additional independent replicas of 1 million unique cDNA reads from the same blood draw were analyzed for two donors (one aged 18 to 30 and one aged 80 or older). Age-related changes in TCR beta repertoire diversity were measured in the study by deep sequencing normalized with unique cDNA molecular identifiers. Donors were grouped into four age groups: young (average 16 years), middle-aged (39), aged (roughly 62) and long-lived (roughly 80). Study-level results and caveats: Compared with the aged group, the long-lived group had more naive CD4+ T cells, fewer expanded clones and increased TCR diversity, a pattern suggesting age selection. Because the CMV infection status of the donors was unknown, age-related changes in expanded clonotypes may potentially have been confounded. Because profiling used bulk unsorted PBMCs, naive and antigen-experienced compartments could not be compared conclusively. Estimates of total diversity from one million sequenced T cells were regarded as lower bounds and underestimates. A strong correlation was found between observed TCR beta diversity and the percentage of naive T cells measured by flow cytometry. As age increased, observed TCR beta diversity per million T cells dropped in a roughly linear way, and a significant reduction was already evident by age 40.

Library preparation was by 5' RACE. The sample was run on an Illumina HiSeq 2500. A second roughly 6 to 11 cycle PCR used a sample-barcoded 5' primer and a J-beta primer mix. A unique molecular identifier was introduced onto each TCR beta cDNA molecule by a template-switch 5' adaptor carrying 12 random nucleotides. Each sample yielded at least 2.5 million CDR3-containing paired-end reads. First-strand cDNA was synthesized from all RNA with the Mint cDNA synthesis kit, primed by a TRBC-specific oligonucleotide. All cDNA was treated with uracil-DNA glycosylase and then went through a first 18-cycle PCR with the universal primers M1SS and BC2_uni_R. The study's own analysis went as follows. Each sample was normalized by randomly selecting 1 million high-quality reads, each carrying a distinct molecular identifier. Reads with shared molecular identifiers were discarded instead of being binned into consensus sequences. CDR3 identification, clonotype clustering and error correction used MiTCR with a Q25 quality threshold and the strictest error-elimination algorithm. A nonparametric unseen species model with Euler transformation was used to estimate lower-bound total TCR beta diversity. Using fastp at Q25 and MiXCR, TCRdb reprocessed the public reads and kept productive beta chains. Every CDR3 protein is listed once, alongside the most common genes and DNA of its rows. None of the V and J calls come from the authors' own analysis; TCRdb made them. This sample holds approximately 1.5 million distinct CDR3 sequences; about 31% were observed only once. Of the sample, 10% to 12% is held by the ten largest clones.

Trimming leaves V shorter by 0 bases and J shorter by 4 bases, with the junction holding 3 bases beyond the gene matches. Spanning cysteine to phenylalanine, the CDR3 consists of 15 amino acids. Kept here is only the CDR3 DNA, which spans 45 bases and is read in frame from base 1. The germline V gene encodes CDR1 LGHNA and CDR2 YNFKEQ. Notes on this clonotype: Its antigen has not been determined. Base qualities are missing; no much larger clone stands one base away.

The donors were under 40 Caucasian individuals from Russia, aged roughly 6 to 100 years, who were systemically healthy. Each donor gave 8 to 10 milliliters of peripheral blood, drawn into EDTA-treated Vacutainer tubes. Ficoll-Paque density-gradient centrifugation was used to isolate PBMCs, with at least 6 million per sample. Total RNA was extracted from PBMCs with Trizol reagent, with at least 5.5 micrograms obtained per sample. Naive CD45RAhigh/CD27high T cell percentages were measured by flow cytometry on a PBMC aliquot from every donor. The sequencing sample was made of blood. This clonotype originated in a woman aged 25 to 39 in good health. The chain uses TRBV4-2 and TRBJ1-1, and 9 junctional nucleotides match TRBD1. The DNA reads TGTGCCAGCAGCCAAGAGGGGACAGGGACCACTGAAGCTTTCTTT. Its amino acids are CASSQEGTGTTEAFF.